This T cell receptor beta chain was retrieved from a study of cytomegalovirus exposure and HLA in healthy donors. Deletions cut 5 bases from V and 0 bases from J, with 13 bases between. Germline CDR1 and CDR2: SEHNR and FQNEAQ (reference sequence). The CDR3 has 15 amino acids. Amplification used 60 Vbeta primers and 13 Jbeta primers. The data were produced by immunoSEQ multiplex PCR, yet TCRdb's version contains in-frame clones alone and is incomplete. The sample gives some 150,000 clones, 79% of which show up once; 2.3% is in the top ten. The chain is built from TRBV7-9 and TRBJ1-1; no reliable D call. Source material: PBMCs. The sequence was collected from a woman between 50 and 59 years old in good health and CMV-seronegative. The CDR3 DNA follows: TGTGCCAGCAGCCCCCGGACTGCTCTGAACACTGAAGCTTTCTTT. Amino acid sequence: CASSPRTALNTEAFF.